This is a list of T cell receptor beta chains from one sample in a study of blood T cell repertoires in COVID-19. Using immunoSEQ multiplex PCR, the repertoire was profiled, and TCRdb retains in-frame clones only, with some absent. This table has approximately 25,000 clones, around 70% appearing once. Sample: peripheral blood. These receptor sequences come from an elderly woman with acute or convalescent COVID-19. Each CDR3 is given with its conserved first and last residue. Each record gives: J gene, V gene, D gene, clone size, CDR3 DNA, CDR3 protein. The D gene is left open where the match is weak. A clone size is listed for some rows: how often the clone was seen (once, few, many), or a class if it is expanded.

>TRBJ2-3|TRBV2|-|-
TGTGCCAGCAGTGCGGGGGGCGCAGATACGCAGTATTTT
CASSAGGADTQYF
>TRBJ1-2|TRBV7-9|-|-
TGTGCCAGCAGGTCAGGACAGTACTATGGCTACACCTTC
CASRSGQYYGYTF
>TRBJ1-5|TRBV6-5|-|few
TGTGCCAGCAGTTACTCAGGGGATATGGATCAGCCCCAGCATTTT
CASSYSGDMDQPQHF
>TRBJ2-2|TRBV28|-|-
TGTGCCAGCAGGGATAGCGCGGGCCCCACCGGGGAGCTGTTTTTT
CASRDSAGPTGELFF
>TRBJ2-4|TRBV11-2|TRBD1|-
TGTGCCAGCAGCTTAGTAGGGGGCGAAGCCAAAAACATTCAGTACTTC
CASSLVGGEAKNIQYF
>TRBJ1-3|TRBV4-1|-|-
TGCGCCAGCAGCCAAGAGGTCCCAGGCCCCCTCCTGCCAAGACCCATATATTTT
CASSQEVPGPLLPRPIYF
>TRBJ1-3|TRBV7-3|-|-
TGTGCCAGCAGCTTAGGGCCGTCCTCTGGAAACACCATATATTTT
CASSLGPSSGNTIYF
>TRBJ1-3|TRBV5-6|-|-
TGTGCCAGCAGCTTGTTAGGGGCTGGAAACACCATATATTTT
CASSLLGAGNTIYF
>TRBJ1-3|TRBV2|-|-
TGTGCCAGCAGCCTCGACAGGCAAGGAAACACCATATATTTT
CASSLDRQGNTIYF
>TRBJ2-1|TRBV29-1|TRBD1|-
TGCAGCGTTGAAGCTACCTCAGGGACAGTGGTGGGCGGATACAATGAGCAGTTCTTC
CSVEATSGTVVGGYNEQFF
>TRBJ2-2|TRBV10-3|-|-
TGTGCCTCCGGGGGGACAGGGAACACCGGGGAGCTGTTTTTT
CASGGTGNTGELFF
>TRBJ1-2|TRBV19|TRBD1|few
TGTGCCAGTAGTTACCTCAGACAGGGGGCGAGGGATGGCTACACCTTC
CASSYLRQGARDGYTF
>TRBJ1-2|TRBV5-1|-|-
TGCGCCAGCAGCCCGAGTGGACAGCGAAATGGCTACACCTTC
CASSPSGQRNGYTF
>TRBJ1-1|TRBV20-1|-|-
TGCAGTGCCCTTTACACTGAAGCTTTCTTT
CSALYTEAFF
>TRBJ2-7|TRBV6-1|-|-
TGTGCCAGCAGTGAAAATAGCCCCTACGAGCAGTACTTC
CASSENSPYEQYF
>TRBJ2-2|TRBV2|TRBD2|-
TGTGCCAGCAGTGAAGTCAGCGGGGGGGTAGGGGAGCTGTTTTTT
CASSEVSGGVGELFF
>TRBJ1-6|TRBV5-4|TRBD1|-
TGTGCCAGCAGCCCGGACAGGGTGGAATCACCCCTCCACTTT
CASSPDRVESPLHF
>TRBJ1-3|TRBV5-4|TRBD1|-
TGTGCCAGCAGCAACCGGGACAGGATCAACTCTGGAAACACCATATATTTT
CASSNRDRINSGNTIYF
>TRBJ2-1|TRBV10-3|-|-
TGTGCCATCAGTGAACAGTACAATGAGCAGTTCTTC
CAISEQYNEQFF
>TRBJ2-5|TRBV7-2|TRBD1|-
TGTGCCAGCAGCTTAGGGTGGCCTGGACAGGGCCAAGAGACCCAGTACTTC
CASSLGWPGQGQETQYF